The 27 T cell receptor beta chains below all came from one sample that was sequenced in a study of blood T cell repertoires in COVID-19. TCRdb keeps only in-frame clones here, not all; method: immunoSEQ multiplex PCR. The data contain roughly 130,000 clones, roughly 83% of them singletons. What was sequenced was PBMCs or T cells enriched from blood (not recorded which). The origin of the receptors is a man aged 35-49 years with acute COVID-19.

The chain has TRBV7-2 and TRBJ2-2; D remains ambiguous. The ends were cut back, 1 base at V and 0 bases at J, with 9 bases in the middle. Germline values: CDR1 SGHTA, CDR2 FQGNSA. This CDR3 has 16 residues. The DNA for the CDR3 is TGTGCCAGCAGCTTAGTGGCAACCGCGAACACCGGGGAGCTGTTTTTT. Protein: CASSLVATANTGELFF.

The chain recombines TRBV11-2 with TRBJ2-1; TRBD2 matches 10 bases. The germline V gene has CDR1 SGHAT and CDR2 FQNNGV. Trimming removed 5 bases from V and 5 bases from J; junction bases left unmatched: 12. The CDR3 runs 17 residues. The CDR3 loop is CASSPRVTSGAHNEQFF. CDR3 DNA sequence: TGTGCCAGCAGCCCCCGGGTAACTAGCGGGGCTCACAATGAGCAGTTCTTC.

The CDR3 sequence: CASSPTGQLNTEAFF. Written as DNA, the CDR3 is TGTGCCAGCAGCCCCACGGGACAGCTGAACACTGAAGCTTTCTTT. The chain links TRBV7-9 to TRBJ1-1; 7 positions match TRBD1. The germline gives CDR1 SEHNR, CDR2 FQNEAQ (reference sequence). Trimming removed 5 bases from V and 0 bases from J; junction bases left unmatched: 6. The CDR3 is 15 amino acids. The full variable domain, with the rest looked up from reference TRBV7-9 and TRBJ1-1, is DTGVSQNPRHKITKRGQNVTFRCDPISEHNRLYWYRQTLGQGPEFLTYFQNEAQLEKSRLLSDRFSAERPKGSFSTLEIQRTEQGDSAMYLCASSPTGQLNTEAFFGQGTRLTVV.

The chain recombines TRBV16 with TRBJ2-7; 8 bases are shared with TRBD1. The CDR3 extends over 16 amino acids. CDR1 and CDR2 from the germline V gene are KGHSY and FQNENV. Trimming took 4 bases from V and 6 from J; bases not matched to a gene: 14. The CDR3 is CASSPSGPGGSGEQYF. In nucleotides, the CDR3 is TGTGCCAGCAGCCCCAGCGGGCCAGGGGGCTCGGGCGAGCAGTACTTC.

This clone was recorded a few times. The J gene is TRBJ2-5, the V gene TRBV29-1; no definite D call. The length of the CDR3 is 14 residues. V was shortened by 1 base and J by 1 base, with 10 bases between the two germline ends. The germline V gene has CDR1 SQVTM and CDR2 ANQGSEA. DNA of the CDR3: TGCAGCGTTGAAGGCCCATATAGCCAAGAGACCCAGTACTTC. It codes for CSVEGPYSQETQYF.

This clone occurred once. The chain is built from TRBV19 and TRBJ1-2; D possibly corresponds to TRBD1 (6 bases). This CDR3 region has 12 residues. CDR1 is LNHDA, CDR2 SQIVND, per germline (reference sequence). Trimming took 6 bases from V and 8 from J, leaving 13 bases between them. The CDR3 is CASRFPGGGYTF. As DNA, the CDR3 is TGTGCCAGTAGGTTTCCGGGGGGCGGCTACACCTTC.

The chain couples TRBV3-1 (or the pseudogene TRBV3-2) to TRBJ1-4, with D unclear. Germline lookup yields CDR1 LGHDT and CDR2 YNNKEL (reference sequence). This CDR3 contains 16 residues. V gave up 4 bases and J gave up 1 base, with 13 bases separating them. Here the CDR3 DNA reads TGTGCCAGCAGCCCCCGTTCAGTTATAACTAATGAAAAACTGTTTTTT. Its translation: CASSPRSVITNEKLFF.

The chain is built from TRBV4-1 and TRBJ2-5, with unresolved D. This CDR3 has 14 amino acids. Trimming shortened V by 4 bases and J by 2 bases, and 11 bases separated the two germline ends. Germline V gene lookup returns CDR1 MGHRA and CDR2 YSYEKL. CDR3 region: CASSPLSTQETQYF. The CDR3 nucleotides are TGCGCCAGCAGCCCACTTAGCACTCAAGAGACCCAGTACTTC.

Written as DNA, the CDR3 is TGTGCCAGCAGCACAGGCAGTAGCTCCTATAATTCACCCCTCCACTTT. It is translated as CASSTGSSSYNSPLHF. This chain joins TRBV7-2 and TRBJ1-6; possibly TRBD1 for D (5 bases). The CDR3 length is 16 residues. CDR1 and CDR2 from the germline V gene are SGHTA and FQGNSA. Trimming removed 5 bases from V and 0 bases from J, with 11 bases in between. Full variable domain (remainder filled in from reference TRBV7-2 and TRBJ1-6): GAGVSQSPSNKVTEKGKDVELRCDPISGHTALYWYRQSLGQGLEFLIYFQGNSAPDKSGLPSDRFSAERTGGSVSTLTIQRTQQEDSAVYLCASSTGSSSYNSPLHFGNGTRLTVT.

The rearrangement links TRBV7-6 to TRBJ2-5; the D gene is possibly TRBD1 (5 bases). V was shortened by 0 bases and J by 5 bases, with 10 bases between the two germline ends. Germline V gives CDR1 SGHVS, CDR2 FNYEAQ. The CDR3 has 14 residues. CDR3 nucleotides: TGTGCCAGCAGCTTAGCAGGGGCCGGGGAGACCCAGTACTTC. It codes for CASSLAGAGETQYF.

This clone was observed a handful of times. CDR3 DNA: TGTGCCACCAGCAGGGGAGTGAGCTCCTACAATGAGCAGTTCTTC. Encoded protein: CATSRGVSSYNEQFF. The rearrangement joins TRBV15 to TRBJ2-1, with D possibly matching TRBD2 (5 bases). Germline V gene sequence: CDR1 LNHNV, CDR2 YYDKDF (reference sequence). Trimming shortened V by 3 bases and J by 0 bases, and 9 bases separated the two germline ends. The CDR3 loop spans 15 amino acids.

V usage is TRBV18 and J usage is TRBJ1-1; 9 nucleotides match TRBD1. Germline CDR1 is KGHSH and CDR2 is LQKENI. There are 12 residues in the CDR3. V was pared by 3 bases and J by 9 bases, with 2 bases of the junction left unmatched. The CDR3 sequence is CASSPGQGKAFF. CDR3 nucleotides: TGTGCCAGCTCACCGGGACAGGGAAAAGCTTTCTTT.

The chain couples TRBV4-3 to TRBJ2-7; 11 bases map to TRBD2. Germline V gene data show CDR1 as LGHNA and CDR2 as YSLEER. Trimming cost V 3 bases and J 3 bases; bases outside gene matches: 4. This CDR3 contains 15 residues. In nucleotides, the CDR3 is TGCGCCAGCAGCCAGGGACTAGCGGCAGGCTACGAGCAGTACTTC. This encodes CASSQGLAAGYEQYF.

This clone was recorded a few times. The rearrangement joins TRBV30 to TRBJ2-1; the match to TRBD2 covers 12 bases. With V trimmed by 5 bases and J by 4 bases, 3 bases remained unmatched. From germline, CDR1 is GTSNPN and CDR2 SVGIG (reference sequence). The CDR3 runs to 14 residues. CDR3 DNA: TGTGCCTGGTGGACTAGCGGGGTATACAATGAGCAGTTCTTC. Amino acid sequence: CAWWTSGVYNEQFF.

The chain recombines TRBV9 with TRBJ2-1; weak D call: TRBD2 (7 bases). This CDR3 spans 15 amino acids. Deletions cut 0 bases from V and 6 bases from J, with 13 bases between. The germline V gene has CDR1 SGDLS and CDR2 YYNGEE. The DNA of the CDR3 is TGTGCCAGCAGCGTAGAGGTTAGGGGGGGCAATGAGCAGTTCTTC. Protein: CASSVEVRGGNEQFF.

The chain combines TRBV9 with TRBJ2-2; 9 bases are shared with TRBD2. The CDR3 totals 14 residues. The J segment lost 5 bases and the V segment lost 5 bases, leaving 4 bases of the junction unmatched. Germline loops: CDR1 SGDLS, CDR2 YYNGEE. The CDR3 region is CASSLAGLTGELFF. In nucleotides, the CDR3 is TGTGCCAGCAGTCTAGCGGGGTTGACCGGGGAGCTGTTTTTT.

The chain carries TRBV25-1 and TRBJ1-2, with D uncertain. V shed 4 bases and J shed 8 bases, with 8 bases lying between them. Germline-derived CDR1 and CDR2 are MGHDK and SYGVNS. The CDR3 spans 11 residues. The CDR3 sequence is CASSGVFGYTF. DNA of the CDR3: TGTGCCAGCAGTGGAGTTTTCGGCTACACCTTC.

V usage is TRBV20-1 and J usage is TRBJ2-4, with D tentatively TRBD2 (6 bases). Trimming took off 3 bases at V and 8 bases at J, with 11 bases between the two ends. This CDR3 has 12 amino acids. CDR1 is DFQATT and CDR2 is SNEGSKA in the germline V gene (reference sequence). The CDR3 spells CSASVEGYIQYF. DNA of the CDR3: TGCAGTGCTAGTGTGGAGGGTTACATTCAGTACTTC.

This clone was seen only a few times. The rearrangement links TRBV15 to TRBJ1-1; D possibly corresponds to TRBD1 (5 bases). The CDR3 is 15 amino acids. CDR1 and CDR2 (germline): LNHNV, YYDKDF (reference sequence). V was clipped by 3 bases and J by 1 base, with 12 bases between them. CDR3 DNA: TGTGCCACCAGCAGGGGCAGGGTTAGGAACACTGAAGCTTTCTTT. Its translation: CATSRGRVRNTEAFF.

This clone was seen more than once but under ten times. The chain joins TRBV15 to TRBJ2-5; D might be TRBD1 (6 bases). Trimming left V 5 bases short and J 3 bases short, with 13 bases between. Per the germline V gene, CDR1 is LNHNV and CDR2 is YYDKDF (reference sequence). This CDR3 spans 14 amino acids. Here the CDR3 DNA reads TGTGCCACCAGCCCGGCAGGGGACGAAGAGACCCAGTACTTC. Translating it yields CATSPAGDEETQYF.

The chain recombines TRBV10-3 with TRBJ2-7, with a possible D match to TRBD1 (6 bases). V lost 6 bases, J lost 3 bases, and 18 bases lay in between. The CDR3 has 15 amino acids. The germline V gene encodes CDR1 ENHRY and CDR2 SYGVKD. The CDR3 region has the DNA TGTGCCATCAGCCAGACAGGTTCCTCCAACTACGAGCAGTACTTC. This translates into CAISQTGSSNYEQYF.

The V call is TRBV7-2, the J call TRBJ2-1; 7 bases line up with TRBD1. Losses at the gene ends were 0 bases for V and 6 bases for J; bases not matched to a gene: 2. Germline loops: CDR1 SGHTA, CDR2 FQGNSA. This CDR3 spans 14 amino acids. Written as DNA, the CDR3 is TGTGCCAGCAGCTTAGCGACAGGGATCAATGAGCAGTTCTTC. Encoded protein: CASSLATGINEQFF.

The V and J genes are TRBV24-1 and TRBJ1-2; D unclear. V shed 0 bases and J shed 8 bases, with 3 bases lying between them. Germline lookup yields CDR1 KGHDR and CDR2 SFDVKD. The CDR3 runs to 11 residues. CDR3 in DNA: TGTGCCACCAGTGATTTGCAGGGCTACACCTTC. Translated: CATSDLQGYTF.

V gene TRBV5-6 combines with J gene TRBJ2-3, with 14 bases matching TRBD2. V lost 4 bases to trimming and J lost 2 bases; unmatched junction nucleotides: 3. CDR3 size: 16 residues. Germline CDR1 reads SGHDT; CDR2 reads YYEEEE. In nucleotides, the CDR3 is TGTGCCAGCAGCCAGGGACTAGCGGGAGCCACAGATACGCAGTATTTT. As protein: CASSQGLAGATDTQYF. Complete variable domain (other parts from reference TRBV5-6 and TRBJ2-3): DAGVTQSPTHLIKTRGQQVTLRCSPKSGHDTVSWYQQALGQGPQFIFQYYEEEERQRGNFPDRFSGHQFPNYSSELNVNALLLGDSALYLCASSQGLAGATDTQYFGPGTRLTVL.

This clone was observed a handful of times. The chain combines TRBV6-5 with TRBJ2-1, with a weak D call TRBD2 (5 bases). The CDR3 runs to 13 residues. Germline CDR1 and CDR2: MNHEY and SVGAGI. V lost 7 bases and J lost 0, with 7 bases in between. The CDR3 reads CASTTISYNEQFF. The CDR3 DNA reads TGTGCCAGCACGACTATCTCCTACAATGAGCAGTTCTTC.

V usage is TRBV19 and J usage is TRBJ1-2; D ambiguous. The CDR3 consists of 13 residues. Trimming stripped 3 bases from V and 5 bases from J, with 10 bases between. Per germline, CDR1 LNHDA and CDR2 SQIVND (reference sequence). The CDR3 sequence is CASSMELDYGYTF. As DNA, the CDR3 is TGTGCCAGTAGTATGGAGTTGGATTATGGCTACACCTTC.

In its sample, this clone was seen once. One end of the junction fails to match germline, which may point to a read error. The V gene is TRBV7-2, the J gene TRBJ2-3, with D tentatively TRBD2 (7 bases). This CDR3 contains 15 residues. Germline lookup yields CDR1 SGHTA and CDR2 FQGNSA. The CDR3 here is CASSLARGAGDTQYF. The CDR3 nucleotides read TGTGCCAGCAGCTTAGCCCGGGGGGCCGGCGATACACAGTATTTT.